The rows below give T cell receptor beta chains drawn from one sample of a study of tumor-infiltrating lymphocytes in primary liver carcinoma. MiXCR, run by TCRdb on the multiplex PCR reads, gives a single entry per CDR3 protein. This table holds about 200,000 distinct CDR3 sequences, 65% found once. Specimen: peripheral blood. All receptors derive from a woman aged 60-75 years with primary liver carcinoma and hepatitis B virus infection. CDR3s include the opening cysteine and the closing phenylalanine or tryptophan.

j_call	v_call	cdr3_aa
TRBJ1-6	TRBV5-6	CASSPRTPVNSPLHF
TRBJ2-7	TRBV6-1	CASRPGQGTYEQYF
TRBJ2-1	TRBV4-1	CAGSHAYLGEQFF
TRBJ1-2	TRBV5-1	CASSLGQANYGYTF
TRBJ2-7	TRBV28	CASTRGTVAAYEQYF
TRBJ2-1	TRBV24-1	CATSEGLAGEQFF
TRBJ2-3	TRBV6-1	CASSGDHGSRNTDTQYF
TRBJ2-1	TRBV4-2	CASSQGRSSGISYNEQFF
TRBJ2-7	TRBV4-2	CASSQALCQTANEQYF
TRBJ2-1	TRBV7-8	CASSRTSGGTPSYNVQFF
TRBJ2-1	TRBV11-1	CASISTSGAYIEQFF
TRBJ1-1	TRBV11-3	CASSIGRAEAFF
TRBJ1-1	TRBV29-1	CSVVVGNSEAFF
TRBJ1-5	TRBV7-9	CASSFQGNDQPPHF
TRBJ1-1	TRBV6-5	CASSVIRQGWTEAFF
TRBJ2-7	TRBV15	CATSRDRDSSYEQYF
TRBJ2-2	TRBV5-1	CASSLALTSDIGELFF
TRBJ1-5	TRBV6-5	CASRLRQGLTNKPQHF
TRBJ2-3	TRBV6-1	CASSGTSGRAERLGDTQYF
TRBJ1-1	TRBV11-2	CASSLEAQIMNAEAFF
TRBJ2-5	TRBV11-1	CANSLGTGHRAGESQYF
TRBJ1-5	TRBV2	CASSGGGRSQPQHF
TRBJ2-6	TRBV11-2	CASSLGVAGANVLTF
TRBJ2-5	TRBV4-1	CASSQEGREWETQYF
TRBJ2-7	TRBV6-5	CASLPGQGSNEHYF
TRBJ2-1	TRBV29-1	CSVEEQPNEQFF
TRBJ2-3	TRBV20-1	CSAIGLVGIDYTQYF